These T cell receptor beta chains were read from a single sample in a study of blood T cell repertoires in COVID-19. Only in-frame clones appear in the TCRdb table, and some are missing; sequencing was by immunoSEQ multiplex PCR. The sample gives approximately 250,000 clones, approximately 90% of which show up once; approximately 1.2% is in the top ten. Sequences were obtained from PBMCs or T cells enriched from blood (not recorded which). These receptors were collected from a woman aged 40 to 50 with acute COVID-19. Each CDR3 is given with its conserved first and last residue. Fields, in order: clone size, J gene, D gene, V gene, CDR3 DNA, CDR3 protein. A D gene is named only where the DNA matches it firmly. For some rows the clone size is stated as once, few or many, or as a class when expanded; others skip it.

NA TRBJ1-2 TRBD1 TRBV28 TGTGCCAGCACCAACCCGGGACAGGGGGCAGTTAACTATGGCTACACCTTC CASTNPGQGAVNYGYTF
NA TRBJ1-5 NA TRBV28 TGTGCCAGCAGTTCCGGAAAAAGAGGAGGGAATCAGCCCCAGCATTTT CASSSGKRGGNQPQHF
NA TRBJ1-2 NA TRBV5-1 TGCGCCAGCAGCTTGGCCGGTGGGGCGGGAGGCTACACCTTC CASSLAGGAGGYTF
NA TRBJ1-3 NA TRBV5-4 TGTGCCAGCAGCTTGGTATCGGGTGGATCCGGAAACACCATATATTTT CASSLVSGGSGNTIYF
NA TRBJ2-3 TRBD2 TRBV20-1 TGCAGTGCTGAGGATAGACTAGCGCGGTATTTT CSAEDRLARYF
few TRBJ2-2 NA TRBV6-5 TGTGCCAGCAGCCAAAATCAGTTCACCGGGGAGCTGTTTTTT CASSQNQFTGELFF
once TRBJ2-5 NA TRBV10-3 TGTGCCATCAGACAGGCGAACCAAGAGACCCAGTACTTC CAIRQANQETQYF
NA TRBJ2-1 NA TRBV10-3 TGTGCCATCAGTGGGGAATCAGGGTCCTACAATGAGCAGTTCTTC CAISGESGSYNEQFF
NA TRBJ2-7 NA TRBV5-6 TGTGCCAGCAGCTGGAGACAGGTGGTCACCGAGCAGTACTTC CASSWRQVVTEQYF
NA TRBJ1-1 NA TRBV7-6 TGTGCCAGCAGCTTACAGACTCCGGCTTTCTTT CASSLQTPAFF
NA TRBJ1-5 NA TRBV24-1 TGTGCCACCAGTGCATCAGGGCGAGGAAATCAGCCCCAGCATTTT CATSASGRGNQPQHF
NA TRBJ1-2 NA TRBV30 TGTGCCTGGAGTGGTTCGGCAGGGGACGGCTACACCTTC CAWSGSAGDGYTF
NA TRBJ1-2 NA TRBV10-3 TGTGCCATCAGTGAGTCCGGGGGAGGTGGCTACACCTTC CAISESGGGGYTF
NA TRBJ2-7 TRBD1 TRBV19 TGTGCCAGCTCTGGGACAGGCATATCCTACGAGCAGTACTTC CASSGTGISYEQYF
once TRBJ1-2 TRBD1 TRBV6-5 TGTGCCAGCAGTTACGGACAGGGGGCTGGCTATGGCTACACCTTC CASSYGQGAGYGYTF
once TRBJ1-1 NA TRBV12-5 TGTGCTAGTGCGACAGGTATGAACACTGAAGCTTTCTTT CASATGMNTEAFF
NA TRBJ2-5 TRBD2 TRBV5-1 TGCGCCAGCAGAACTAGCGGACAAGAGACCCAGTACTTC CASRTSGQETQYF
NA TRBJ2-3 TRBD2 TRBV28 TGTGCCAGCAGCCCGTTCGGGGGAGGGTATGGAGATACGCAGTATTTT CASSPFGGGYGDTQYF
once TRBJ2-7 NA TRBV5-1 TGCGCCAGCAGCTTGGGCCTAGGCAGGGCGGCCTACGAGCAGTACTTC CASSLGLGRAAYEQYF